The clone carrying this TCR beta chain was counted a single time. Antigen: not known. These data belong to a study of shared clonotypes between healthy human individuals. The healthy adult donors were HIV-negative and reported no recent acute infections or vaccinations. Repertoires were generated with immunoSEQ multiplex PCR, while TCRdb's copy carries only in-frame clones and drops some. The sample includes 470,000 or so clones, approximately 78% of them seen just once. The germline V gene has CDR1 SNHLY and CDR2 FYNNEI. Trimming pared 6 bases from V and 2 bases from J, leaving 11 bases between. CDR3 length: 13 residues. Study-wide results and limits: An effect of sequencing depth on clonotype sharing among donors was expected. Sample collection involved blood only; tissue repertoires are likely different.

Input material: PBMCs. The clonotype comes from a woman in her forties in good health. Some clones in this sample may be carry-over from other donors' samples. The V gene is TRBV2, the J gene TRBJ2-7, with D possibly being TRBD2 (6 bases). The CDR3 nucleotides are TGTGCCAGCAGCCTTAGCGGAACCTACGAGCAGTACTTC. This codes for CASSLSGTYEQYF.